These 28 T cell receptor beta chains were sequenced from one sample in a study of OX40 agonist ivuxolimab in advanced cancers. Library preparation was by the immunoSEQ multiplex PCR assay. TCRdb's version of the immuneACCESS table is confined to in-frame rearrangements and falls short of the full clone set. An unresolved V gene accounts for under half of the shortfall where checked; the remainder is of unknown origin. This sample holds roughly 50,000 clones; roughly 88% were observed only once. Over 8.5% of the sample is in the top ten clones. Here the sequenced sample was CD4+ or CD8+ T cells sorted from blood, taken in a trial of the OX40 agonist ivuxolimab. All receptors come from an adult with an advanced solid tumor such as melanoma, head and neck, liver or kidney cancer.

This clone turned up a few times. The chain combines TRBV11-1 with TRBJ1-2, with D perhaps TRBD1 (6 bases). Trimming stripped 0 bases from V and 7 bases from J, with 12 bases between. CDR3 length equals 14 residues. Germline CDR1 and CDR2: SGHAT and FQDESV (reference sequence). This CDR3 reads CASSLAMGGPGYTF. CDR3 coding DNA: TGTGCCAGCAGCTTAGCGATGGGGGGGCCTGGCTACACCTTC.

In nucleotides, the CDR3 is TGTGCCAGCAGTGATACTAGCGGGAGGGCCAATGAGCAGTTCTTC. This sequence encodes CASSDTSGRANEQFF. The chain has TRBV2 and TRBJ2-1; the match to TRBD2 covers 13 bases. The CDR3 is made up of 15 amino acids. The germline V gene encodes CDR1 SNHLY and CDR2 FYNNEI. Trimming at V came to 3 bases and at J to 6 bases, leaving 2 bases not matched to a gene. Together with reference TRBV2 and TRBJ2-1, the CDR3 gives the full variable domain: EPEVTQTPSHQVTQMGQEVILRCVPISNHLYFYWYRQILGQKVEFLVSFYNNEISEKSEIFDDQFSVERPDGSNFTLKIRSTKLEDSAMYFCASSDTSGRANEQFFGPGTRLTVL.

The chain couples TRBV10-2 to TRBJ2-7; 8 positions match TRBD1. After removal of 5 bases from V and 4 bases from J, the junction contained 7 bases not matched to a gene. The germline CDR1 and CDR2 sequences are WSHSY and SAAADI. CDR3 length: 14 amino acids. CDR3 region: CASSHGQGLYEQYV. The CDR3, as DNA: TGCGCCAGCAGTCATGGACAGGGATTATACGAGCAGTACGTC.

The V call is TRBV29-1, the J call TRBJ2-7, with 8 bases aligning to TRBD2. Germline V lookup: CDR1 SQVTM, CDR2 ANQGSEA. V was clipped by 3 bases and J by 7 bases; unmatched bases: 14. The CDR3 sequence is 15 residues long. The CDR3 DNA reads TGCAGCGTTGAGATGGTAGCGGGAAGGGGGGGTGAGCAGTACTTC. Amino acid sequence: CSVEMVAGRGGEQYF.

This clone has just a few counts. The V call is TRBV19, the J call TRBJ1-5; TRBD1 is a possible D gene (6 bases). The CDR3 sequence is 15 residues long. The germline V gene has CDR1 LNHDA and CDR2 SQIVND (reference sequence). Trimming removed 3 bases at V and 6 bases at J, with 15 bases between. CDR3 sequence: CASSINQGIRQPQHF. The CDR3 DNA is TGTGCCAGTAGTATCAACCAGGGGATTCGTCAGCCCCAGCATTTT.

This clone was seen just once. This chain links TRBV11-2 with TRBJ1-1; D remains ambiguous. Germline V gives CDR1 SGHAT, CDR2 FQNNGV. The CDR3 loop spans 14 amino acids. V was pared by 3 bases and J by 1 base, with 9 bases between. The CDR3 nucleotides are TGTGCCAGCAGCTTGTCGCGGGGGAACACTGAAGCTTTCTTT. Translating gives CASSLSRGNTEAFF.

The chain employs TRBV19 and TRBJ2-7, with 7 bases that match TRBD1. Germline V CDR1 and CDR2: LNHDA, SQIVND (reference sequence). V shed 9 bases and J 3 bases; nucleotides not matched to a gene: 11. The CDR3 totals 14 residues. CDR3 residues: CASSPTGTDYEQYF. DNA of the CDR3: TGTGCCAGCTCACCTACCGGGACAGACTACGAGCAGTACTTC. Filled out from reference TRBV19 and TRBJ2-7, the complete variable domain reads DGGITQSPKYLFRKEGQNVTLSCEQNLNHDAMYWYRQDPGQGLRLIYYSQIVNDFQKGDIAEGYSVSREKKESFPLTVTSAQKNPTAFYLCASSPTGTDYEQYFGPGTRLTVT.

The V and J genes are TRBV27 and TRBJ2-5, with 14 bases matching TRBD2. CDR1 is MNHEY and CDR2 is SMNVEV in the germline V gene (reference sequence). This CDR3 is 14 amino acids long. V lost 6 bases to trimming and J lost 3 bases; unmatched junction nucleotides: 0. The DNA for the CDR3 is TGTGCCAGCAGGGGACTAGCGGGAGAAGAGACCCAGTACTTC. Translation: CASRGLAGEETQYF.

The chain combines TRBV29-1 with TRBJ2-2, with D hard to call. This CDR3 has 11 residues. Germline assignment: CDR1 SQVTM and CDR2 ANQGSEA. The V end was cut by 4 bases, the J end by 7 bases, with 7 bases between. The chain's CDR3 is CSVVRVGELFF. CDR3 DNA sequence: TGCAGCGTTGTTCGGGTCGGGGAGCTGTTTTTT.

This CDR3 reads CASSWGYRDYEQYV. CDR3 bases: TGTGCCAGCAGCTGGGGATACCGGGACTACGAGCAGTACGTC. This chain joins TRBV5-6 and TRBJ2-7; maybe TRBD2 (5 bases). Germline assignment: CDR1 SGHDT and CDR2 YYEEEE. V was pared by 3 bases and J by 3 bases, with 13 bases between. This CDR3 spans 14 amino acids.

This chain joins TRBV9 and TRBJ2-3; 7 bases map to TRBD2. The CDR3 runs to 13 residues. J gave up 6 bases and V 4 bases, and 5 bases lay outside the gene matches. The V gene's germline CDR1 is SGDLS and CDR2 YYNGEE. The CDR3 loop is CASSSGTSDTQYF. CDR3 coding DNA: TGTGCCAGCAGCAGCGGGACTTCCGATACGCAGTATTTT.

This chain links TRBV5-5 with TRBJ1-2, with D uncertain. The CDR3 runs 13 residues. V gave up 0 bases and J gave up 6 bases, with 9 bases separating them. The germline V gene has CDR1 SGHKS and CDR2 YYEKEE (reference sequence). The CDR3 DNA follows: TGTGCCAGCAGCTTGGTAGGGTTCGATGGCTACACCTTC. Amino acid sequence: CASSLVGFDGYTF.

The V gene is TRBV5-1, the J gene TRBJ2-1; TRBD1 matches 12 bases. V trimming: 0 bases; J trimming: 5 bases; junction bases outside the gene matches: 6. The CDR3 is 17 residues long. CDR1 and CDR2 from the germline V gene are SGHRS and YFSETQ. CDR3 bases: TGCGCCAGCAGCTTGGGTCCGGGACAGGGGGCCCACAATGAGCAGTTCTTC. Protein sequence: CASSLGPGQGAHNEQFF.

The rearrangement links TRBV7-9 to TRBJ2-2; no definite D call. Germline V gives CDR1 SEHNR, CDR2 FQNEAQ (reference sequence). V was cut by 0 bases and J by 10 bases, with 15 bases left in between. This CDR3 comprises 15 residues. CDR3 coding DNA: TGTGCCAGCAGCTTAGCGTGGGTTGGTTCCCCGGAGCTGTTTTTT. Protein sequence: CASSLAWVGSPELFF.

The genes are TRBV19 and TRBJ1-2; TRBD1 is a possible D gene (5 bases). Between the trimmed V and J ends, which lost 0 bases and 4 bases, there was a span of 12 bases. CDR3 length equals 15 residues. Germline V gene lookup returns CDR1 LNHDA and CDR2 SQIVND (reference sequence). In nucleotides, the CDR3 is TGTGCCAGTAGTATAGACGGGGGGATCGGCTATGGCTACACCTTC. This gives the protein CASSIDGGIGYGYTF. The variable domain in full, completed from reference TRBV19 and TRBJ1-2, reads DGGITQSPKYLFRKEGQNVTLSCEQNLNHDAMYWYRQDPGQGLRLIYYSQIVNDFQKGDIAEGYSVSREKKESFPLTVTSAQKNPTAFYLCASSIDGGIGYGYTFGSGTRLTVV.

This rearrangement joins TRBV7-8 to TRBJ2-7; D is unresolved. Trimming left V 0 bases short and J 5 bases short, with 8 bases between. The CDR3 covers 13 residues. Germline V gene sequence: CDR1 SGHVS, CDR2 FQNEAQ. CDR3 bases: TGTGCCAGCAGCTTAGCCCTTTGGGACGAGCAGTACTTC. Translation: CASSLALWDEQYF.

This chain links TRBV27 with TRBJ2-7; weak D call: TRBD1 (6 bases). Germline-derived CDR1 and CDR2 are MNHEY and SMNVEV (reference sequence). The CDR3 has 15 amino acids. The germline V and J ends were trimmed by 5 bases and 3 bases, with 17 bases remaining between them. The CDR3 nucleotides read TGTGCCAGCAGTCCGATTCCGGACAGCCGCTACGAGCAGTACTTC. It specifies CASSPIPDSRYEQYF.

The CDR3 loop is CSVDRVAGAITDTQYF. The CDR3 nucleotides read TGCAGCGTTGATCGGGTAGCGGGGGCCATCACAGATACGCAGTATTTT. The chain combines TRBV29-1 with TRBJ2-3; 9 bases are a match to TRBD2. There are 16 residues in the CDR3. Trimming cost V 3 bases and J 2 bases; bases outside gene matches: 9. Germline loops: CDR1 SQVTM, CDR2 ANQGSEA.

The V and J genes are TRBV7-2 and TRBJ1-5; no reliable D call. The CDR3 has 12 amino acids. The germline CDR1 and CDR2 sequences are SGHTA and FQGNSA. V was shortened by 5 bases and J by 0 bases, with 2 bases between the two germline ends. CDR3 in amino acids: CASSLSNQPQHF. The CDR3 region has the DNA TGTGCCAGCAGCCTTAGCAATCAGCCCCAGCATTTT.

The chain links TRBV7-9 to TRBJ2-7, with D perhaps TRBD1 (5 bases). The CDR3 has 13 residues. V lost 5 bases and J 2 bases, leaving 10 bases between the germline ends. The germline V gene has CDR1 SEHNR and CDR2 FQNEAQ (reference sequence). In nucleotides, the CDR3 is TGTGCCAGCAGCCCCCCACAGGCCTACGAGCAGTACTTC. Residues: CASSPPQAYEQYF.

The chain is built from TRBV28 and TRBJ1-3; D gene unclear. The V end was cut by 6 bases, the J end by 4 bases, with 7 bases between. CDR3 length: 12 residues. Germline CDR1 reads MDHEN; CDR2 reads SYDVKM. CDR3 nucleotides: TGTGCCAGCAGAATCAGAGGAAACACCATATATTTT. Translated: CASRIRGNTIYF.

This clone has a single count. The J gene is TRBJ1-5, the V gene TRBV7-9; D is undetermined. The CDR3 runs to 14 residues. With 2 bases removed from V and 6 bases from J, the gap between germline ends came to 11 bases. Germline V gene data show CDR1 as SEHNR and CDR2 as FQNEAQ (reference sequence). CDR3 protein: CASSLNGVRQPQHF. The DNA of the CDR3 is TGTGCCAGCAGCTTAAATGGGGTGCGTCAGCCCCAGCATTTT.

The rearrangement uses TRBV6-6 and TRBJ2-7, with a tentative D call TRBD2 (5 bases). The V and J ends lost 8 bases and 3 bases respectively, with 20 bases between them. Germline CDR1 reads MNHNY; CDR2 reads SVGAGI (reference sequence). This CDR3 has 15 residues. The CDR3 protein is CASGFRRGMIYEQYF. The CDR3 DNA reads TGTGCCAGCGGCTTTAGGCGAGGGATGATCTACGAGCAGTACTTC.

The rearrangement joins TRBV9 to TRBJ2-1, with no clear D. The CDR3 runs to 15 residues. V was cut by 0 bases and J by 4 bases, with 11 bases left in between. The germline V gene has CDR1 SGDLS and CDR2 YYNGEE. This CDR3 is CASSVGGGPYNEQFF. CDR3 DNA: TGTGCCAGCAGCGTAGGGGGTGGGCCTTACAATGAGCAGTTCTTC.

This rearrangement joins TRBV30 to TRBJ1-2; D is possibly TRBD1 (6 bases). The CDR3 covers 14 residues. Trimming stripped 5 bases from V and 8 bases from J, with 21 bases between. Per germline, CDR1 GTSNPN and CDR2 SVGIG (reference sequence). CDR3 DNA: TGTGCCTGGGAAACTCTGGGGGGCGCCCGCGGCTACACCTTC. Amino acids: CAWETLGGARGYTF.

This clone was seen only once. The chain is built from TRBV28 and TRBJ1-1, with D tentatively TRBD1 (6 bases). In germline, CDR1 is MDHEN, CDR2 SYDVKM. There are 12 residues in the CDR3. Trimming removed 7 bases at V and 4 bases at J, with 10 bases between. The CDR3 here is CASNGGSTEAFF. CDR3 DNA: TGTGCCAGCAACGGGGGCTCCACTGAAGCTTTCTTT.

The chain couples TRBV27 to TRBJ2-3; D is undetermined. The CDR3 totals 13 residues. The germline V gene encodes CDR1 MNHEY and CDR2 SMNVEV (reference sequence). V was shortened by 2 bases and J by 1 base, with 4 bases between the two germline ends. The CDR3 region has the DNA TGTGCCAGCAGTTTAGCCCGCACAGATACGCAGTATTTT. The encoded protein is CASSLARTDTQYF.

V and J are TRBV10-2 and TRBJ2-3; D may be TRBD2 (6 bases). Per germline, CDR1 WSHSY and CDR2 SAAADI. This CDR3 comprises 13 residues. V shed 5 bases and J shed 6 bases, with 12 bases lying between them. The CDR3 nucleotides are TGCGCCAGCAGTCGGGGAGGTTCGGATACGCAGTATTTT. It encodes CASSRGGSDTQYF.